This passage covers 27 T cell receptor beta chains from one sample sequenced in a study of T cells in Graves' hyperthyroidism and ophthalmopathy. RNA transcripts yielded amplified TCR beta CDR3 regions. The primer set for the first-round RT-PCR of the TCR CDR3 was HTBI. TCRdb processed the multiplex PCR reads anew with MiXCR; each CDR3 protein has one entry. The sample shows some 400,000 distinct CDR3 sequences, roughly 12% of them seen only once. Specimen: blood. These receptors came from a man younger than 45 with Graves' hyperthyroidism that later progressed to Graves' ophthalmopathy.

This clonotype appeared a few times. This chain links TRBV7-8 with TRBJ1-1; D gene uncertain. Germline V CDR1 and CDR2: SGHVS, FQNEAQ. The CDR3 runs 17 residues. Between the trimmed V and J ends, which lost 3 bases and 2 bases, there was a span of 19 bases. The CDR3 DNA follows: TGTGCCAGCAGCTTTTTTGAGGGCGCAAACTCAAACACTGAAGCTTTCTTT. This codes for CASSFFEGANSNTEAFF.

This clonotype was counted a few times. The rearrangement links TRBV30 to TRBJ2-1; D is ambiguous. The CDR3 has 10 amino acids. Germline CDR1 GTSNPN, CDR2 SVGIG (reference sequence). The germline V and J ends were trimmed by 0 bases and 9 bases, with 3 bases remaining between them. CDR3 amino acids: CAWSVIEQFF. The CDR3 DNA follows: TGTGCCTGGAGTGTAATTGAGCAGTTCTTC. Supplemented by reference TRBV30 and TRBJ2-1, the full variable domain reads SQTIHQWPATLVQPVGSPLSLECTVEGTSNPNLYWYRQAAGRGLQLLFYSVGIGQISSEVPQNLSASRPQDRQFILSSKKLLLSDSGFYLCAWSVIEQFFGPGTRLTVL.

This sequence joins TRBV7-2 and TRBJ1-3; D gene ambiguous. Between the trimmed V and J ends, which lost 5 bases and 2 bases, there was a span of 16 bases. The CDR3 runs to 16 residues. CDR1 and CDR2 (germline): SGHTA, FQGNSA. DNA for the CDR3: TGTGCCAGCAGCCGTACTTATGGGCAAGCTGGAAACACCATATATTTT. Amino acid sequence: CASSRTYGQAGNTIYF. The whole variable domain, remainder taken from reference TRBV7-2 and TRBJ1-3, is GAGVSQSPSNKVTEKGKDVELRCDPISGHTALYWYRQSLGQGLEFLIYFQGNSAPDKSGLPSDRFSAERTGGSVSTLTIQRTQQEDSAVYLCASSRTYGQAGNTIYFGEGSWLTVV.

The chain joins TRBV4-1 to TRBJ1-3; possibly TRBD1 for D (6 bases). Germline V gene sequence: CDR1 MGHRA, CDR2 YSYEKL. V was pared by 0 bases and J by 4 bases, with 13 bases between. This CDR3 contains 16 residues. In DNA, the CDR3 is TGCGCCAGCAGCCAAGATCCCACAGGGTTCGGAAACACCATATATTTT. Protein: CASSQDPTGFGNTIYF.

This clonotype was observed a handful of times. The rearrangement joins TRBV7-9 to TRBJ2-5; TRBD2 matches at 11 bases. The CDR3 totals 15 residues. Looked up from germline, CDR1 is SEHNR and CDR2 is FQNEAQ (reference sequence). Losses at the gene ends were 5 bases for V and 0 bases for J; bases not matched to a gene: 2. This CDR3 is CASSATSGDQETQYF. DNA of the CDR3: TGTGCCAGCAGCGCGACTAGCGGGGACCAAGAGACCCAGTACTTC. Looking up the rest from reference TRBV7-9 and TRBJ2-5 gives the full variable domain: DTGVSQNPRHKITKRGQNVTFRCDPISEHNRLYWYRQTLGQGPEFLTYFQNEAQLEKSRLLSDRFSAERPKGSFSTLEIQRTEQGDSAMYLCASSATSGDQETQYFGPGTRLLVL.

Only a few counts were recorded for this clonotype. The chain has TRBV20-1 and TRBJ2-4; 7 nucleotides agree with TRBD2. J lost 0 bases, V lost 6 bases, and 8 bases had no gene match. CDR1 DFQATT and CDR2 SNEGSKA come from the germline V gene (reference sequence). The CDR3 consists of 15 residues. DNA of the CDR3: TGCAGTGCGGCCGCCCGCGGGAGAGCCAAAAACATTCAGTACTTC. Translating it yields CSAAARGRAKNIQYF.

This clonotype was picked up a small number of times. This chain joins TRBV7-9 and TRBJ1-1; D is undetermined. Germline values: CDR1 SEHNR, CDR2 FQNEAQ (reference sequence). The CDR3 sequence is 12 residues long. V gave up 5 bases and J gave up 5 bases, with 9 bases separating them. The CDR3 DNA sequence: TGTGCCAGCAGCATCGATCTAACTGAAGCTTTCTTT. This gives the protein CASSIDLTEAFF.

The sample holds many counts of this clonotype. The chain has TRBV3-1 and TRBJ2-7; the D is unclear. Looked up from germline, CDR1 is LGHDT and CDR2 is YNNKEL (reference sequence). Trimming removed 5 bases at V and 6 bases at J, with 8 bases between. The CDR3 runs to 11 residues. CDR3 in amino acids: CASSDVGEQYF. CDR3 DNA sequence: TGTGCCAGCAGCGACGTCGGCGAGCAGTACTTC.

This clonotype was recorded a few times. The gene calls are TRBV27 and TRBJ1-5; perhaps TRBD1 as D (5 bases). V lost 5 bases and J lost 6, with 17 bases in between. Germline V gene sequence: CDR1 MNHEY, CDR2 SMNVEV (reference sequence). This CDR3 comprises 15 residues. The CDR3 DNA sequence: TGTGCCAGCAGTCCGGCGGCGGGGCTCGGTCAGCCCCAGCATTTT. It translates to CASSPAAGLGQPQHF.

The sample holds many counts of this clonotype. The chain combines TRBV6-7 with TRBJ2-5, with 12 bases aligning to TRBD1. TRBV6-7 is an open reading frame, and its role is uncertain. The CDR3 has 14 residues. V lost 5 bases, J lost 4 bases, and 2 bases stayed unmatched. The CDR3 nucleotides read TGTGCCAGCAGTGGGGACAGGGGGCGAGAGACCCAGTACTTC. Amino acids: CASSGDRGRETQYF.

This rearrangement joins TRBV6-1 to TRBJ2-1; D not certain. The length of the CDR3 is 16 residues. Germline CDR1 and CDR2: MNHNS and SASEGT. Trimming left V 0 bases short and J 0 bases short, with 9 bases between. Here the CDR3 reads CASSEAPRSSYNEQFF. CDR3 coding DNA: TGTGCCAGCAGTGAAGCGCCTAGAAGCTCCTACAATGAGCAGTTCTTC.

This rearrangement joins TRBV7-9 to TRBJ2-2; D is perhaps TRBD2 (5 bases). The CDR3 extends over 10 amino acids. V lost 8 bases to trimming and J lost 8 bases, with 6 bases between them. Germline V gives CDR1 SEHNR, CDR2 FQNEAQ (reference sequence). The DNA of the CDR3 is TGTGCCAGCTCGGGGGGGGAGCTGTTTTTT. It codes for CASSGGELFF.

At least ten counts were recorded for this clonotype. This chain joins TRBV6-1 and TRBJ1-2, with a tentative D call TRBD1 (6 bases). CDR3 length equals 13 residues. CDR1 is MNHNS and CDR2 is SASEGT in the germline V gene. Trimming removed 6 bases from V and 8 bases from J, with 16 bases in between. The CDR3 reads CASRMDRTIGYTF. The CDR3 DNA sequence: TGTGCCAGCAGAATGGACAGAACTATAGGCTACACCTTC.

The J gene is TRBJ2-1, the V gene TRBV7-9; no clear D gene. The CDR3 is 12 amino acids. With 2 bases removed from V and 8 bases from J, the gap between germline ends came to 7 bases. Germline loops: CDR1 SEHNR, CDR2 FQNEAQ (reference sequence). DNA of the CDR3: TGTGCCAGCAGCTTATCTTGGCATGAGCAGTTCTTC. As protein: CASSLSWHEQFF.

This clonotype was seen repeatedly, ten times or more. This sequence joins TRBV7-9 and TRBJ2-7, with 10 bases aligning to TRBD1. The CDR3 consists of 14 residues. Trimming removed 1 base from V and 6 bases from J; junction bases left unmatched: 3. The V gene's germline CDR1 is SEHNR and CDR2 FQNEAQ (reference sequence). The CDR3 here is CASSLGTGGSEQYF. In DNA form, the CDR3 reads TGTGCCAGCAGCTTAGGGACAGGGGGAAGCGAGCAGTACTTC.

This clonotype was observed at least ten times. CDR3 sequence reads: CASSPSHRAQAFF. CDR3 sequence (DNA): TGTGCCAGCAGCCCCAGCCACAGGGCTCAAGCTTTCTTT. This chain links TRBV28 with TRBJ1-1; D is perhaps TRBD1 (6 bases). The CDR3 totals 13 residues. V was shortened by 6 bases and J by 9 bases, with 17 bases between the two germline ends. The V gene's germline CDR1 is MDHEN and CDR2 SYDVKM.

The CDR3 sequence is CASSYSSRSENTEAFF. As DNA, the CDR3 is TGTGCCAGCAGTTACTCGAGCCGATCTGAGAACACTGAAGCTTTCTTT. The genes are TRBV6-5 and TRBJ1-1; D is uncertain. The CDR3 extends over 16 amino acids. V was cut by 0 bases and J by 1 base, with 12 bases left in between. The germline V gene encodes CDR1 MNHEY and CDR2 SVGAGI.

The chain links TRBV27 to TRBJ1-5; 12 positions agree with TRBD1. CDR1 and CDR2 (germline): MNHEY, SMNVEV (reference sequence). V lost 4 bases to trimming and J lost 2 bases; unmatched junction nucleotides: 9. The CDR3 totals 18 residues. The CDR3 here is CASSSWDRGRSGNQPQHF. The CDR3 coding sequence is TGTGCCAGCAGTTCCTGGGACAGGGGGCGTTCGGGCAATCAGCCCCAGCATTTT.

This clonotype was recorded at least ten times. V gene TRBV7-3 combines with J gene TRBJ2-3, with no clear D. Trimming cost V 4 bases and J 7 bases, with 15 bases left between them. Per germline, CDR1 SGHTA and CDR2 FQGTGA. The CDR3 is made up of 14 amino acids. This CDR3 reads CASSSPGLENTQYF. DNA for the CDR3: TGTGCCAGCAGCTCACCGGGCCTTGAGAATACGCAGTATTTT.

This clonotype appeared many times. The chain combines TRBV20-1 with TRBJ1-2; a possible D gene is TRBD1 (6 bases). The CDR3 is made up of 17 amino acids. Germline CDR1 and CDR2: DFQATT and SNEGSKA (reference sequence). V dropped 1 base and J dropped 4 bases, with 22 bases sitting between them. The CDR3 region has the DNA TGCAGTGCTAGAGTAAGGAAGCGTATGCGACAGGCCTATGGCTACACCTTC. Protein sequence: CSARVRKRMRQAYGYTF.

Many counts were recorded for this clonotype. The chain uses TRBV18 and TRBJ1-5; D is unresolved. From germline, CDR1 is KGHSH and CDR2 LQKENI. The CDR3 length is 12 residues. V gave up 4 bases and J gave up 4 bases, with 5 bases separating them. The CDR3 region has the DNA TGTGCCAGCTCACGGATAAATCAGCCCCAGCATTTT. The encoded protein is CASSRINQPQHF.

This clonotype turned up a few times. This chain connects TRBV15 to TRBJ2-5; unclear D gene. V lost 5 bases and J 4 bases, leaving 5 bases between the germline ends. Looked up from germline, CDR1 is LNHNV and CDR2 is YYDKDF (reference sequence). The CDR3 runs 11 residues. CDR3 bases: TGTGCCACCAGCTCCGCAGAGACCCAGTACTTC. This translates into CATSSAETQYF.

The CDR3 DNA reads TGTGCCAGCAGCCAGGCCGGGACAGGGTCTAACTATGGCTACACCTTC. Translation: CASSQAGTGSNYGYTF. The chain uses TRBV16 and TRBJ1-2; 9 bases line up with TRBD1. Losses at the gene ends were 3 bases for V and 0 bases for J; bases not matched to a gene: 5. Germline assignment: CDR1 KGHSY and CDR2 FQNENV. The CDR3 totals 16 residues.

In this sample, this clonotype turned up many times. This chain connects TRBV28 to TRBJ2-1; 11 bases match TRBD2. Per the germline V gene, CDR1 is MDHEN and CDR2 is SYDVKM. CDR3 length equals 15 residues. Trimming at V came to 7 bases and at J to 0 bases, leaving 2 bases not matched to a gene. CDR3 in amino acids: CASTTSGGSYNEQFF. DNA of the CDR3: TGTGCCAGCACCACTAGCGGGGGCTCCTACAATGAGCAGTTCTTC.

This clonotype was found many times. J is TRBJ2-3 and V is TRBV6-1; maybe TRBD1 (5 bases). Germline CDR1 MNHNS, CDR2 SASEGT. The CDR3 sequence is 17 residues long. Trimming removed 6 bases at V and 0 bases at J, with 19 bases between. This CDR3 is CASSGSGQTFSTDTQYF. The CDR3 DNA reads TGTGCCAGCAGCGGGTCCGGACAAACCTTTAGCACAGATACGCAGTATTTT.

This clonotype has just a few counts. The chain is built from TRBV9 and TRBJ2-3; possibly TRBD2 for D (5 bases). The CDR3 has 14 amino acids. Per the germline V gene, CDR1 is SGDLS and CDR2 is YYNGEE. The V end was cut by 6 bases, the J end by 6 bases, with 17 bases between. The CDR3 spells CASNLLGPTDTQYF. The CDR3 bases are TGTGCCAGCAACCTACTAGGGCCAACGGATACGCAGTATTTT. The whole variable domain, remainder taken from reference TRBV9 and TRBJ2-3, is DSGVTQTPKHLITATGQRVTLRCSPRSGDLSVYWYQQSLDQGLQFLIQYYNGEERAKGNILERFSAQQFPDLHSELNLSSLELGDSALYFCASNLLGPTDTQYFGPGTRLTVL.

This clonotype was counted a single time. The chain is built from TRBV4-1 and TRBJ2-5; D gene uncertain. There are 16 residues in the CDR3. V lost 0 bases and J 8 bases, leaving 19 bases between the germline ends. CDR1 and CDR2 from the germline V gene are MGHRA and YSYEKL. The CDR3 protein is CASSQEGFPSERTQYF. The CDR3 nucleotides read TGCGCCAGCAGCCAAGAAGGGTTCCCGTCTGAACGTACCCAGTACTTC.